A single sample is the source of the 14 T cell receptor beta chains below, sequenced in a study of blood T cell repertoires in COVID-19. The table came from immunoSEQ multiplex PCR; TCRdb's copy has only in-frame clones and leaves some out. The data hold fewer than 200,000 clones, with around 87% observed a single time. The specimen was peripheral blood. The receptors here all came from a man between 40 and 49 years old with active or convalescent COVID-19.

The V gene is TRBV7-6, the J gene TRBJ2-1, with D possibly TRBD1 on 5 matching bases. CDR3 length: 15 amino acids. Germline CDR1 SGHVS, CDR2 FNYEAQ. Trimming removed 1 base from V and 7 bases from J, with 14 bases in between. The CDR3 region is CASSLELGPGNEQFF. The CDR3 DNA reads as TGTGCCAGCAGCTTAGAGTTGGGGCCTGGGAATGAGCAGTTCTTC.

CDR3 bases: TGCGCCAGCAGGGGGACAGGCACAGATACGCAGTATTTT. Protein: CASRGTGTDTQYF. The genes are TRBV10-2 and TRBJ2-3; 7 nucleotides agree with TRBD1. Looked up from germline, CDR1 is WSHSY and CDR2 is SAAADI. V lost 6 bases and J lost 1; bases outside the gene matches: 1. The CDR3 sequence is 13 residues long.

The gene calls are TRBV28 and TRBJ1-1; D not certain. There are 12 residues in the CDR3. The V gene's germline CDR1 is MDHEN and CDR2 SYDVKM. V was trimmed by 6 bases and J by 2 bases, leaving 7 bases between them. The CDR3 coding sequence is TGTGCCAGCAGCCTAATCAACACTGAAGCTTTCTTT. Protein: CASSLINTEAFF.

On this clone itself: The missing conserved phenylalanine or tryptophan at the end of this CDR3 makes a read error likely. The limits of the CDR3 on the DNA are not certain, so only TCRdb's listed CDR3 is given. The V gene is TRBV12-5, the J gene TRBJ2-7; the DNA was not compared with TRBD2, the D call given in the table. Including both end residues, the CDR3 is 13 amino acids long. Germline V gives CDR1 LGHNT, CDR2 FRNRAP. The CDR3: CASGLVPSGEATY.

This chain uses TRBV5-1 with TRBJ2-3, with D maybe TRBD2 (6 bases). Per germline, CDR1 SGHRS and CDR2 YFSETQ. The germline V and J ends were trimmed by 4 bases and 2 bases, with 11 bases remaining between them. This CDR3 is built from 14 residues. The CDR3 loop reads CASSRGTPTDTQYF. The CDR3 DNA reads TGCGCCAGCAGCCGGGGGACCCCCACAGATACGCAGTATTTT.

V gene TRBV15 combines with J gene TRBJ2-5; 9 bases match TRBD1. CDR1 and CDR2 (germline): LNHNV, YYDKDF (reference sequence). J was trimmed by 6 bases and V by 0 bases; bases with no gene match: 14. The CDR3 extends over 18 amino acids. CDR3 region: CATSRDPPRDRVQKTQYF. CDR3 coding DNA: TGTGCCACCAGCAGAGATCCTCCCCGGGACAGGGTACAGAAGACCCAGTACTTC.

The chain is built from TRBV2 and TRBJ1-6, with 8 positions matching TRBD1. J lost 1 base, V lost 6 bases, and 5 bases had no gene match. This CDR3 is built from 16 residues. Germline V CDR1 and CDR2: SNHLY, FYNNEI. CDR3 nucleotide sequence: TGTGCCAGCAGCGAGGACAGGGCATCCTATAATTCACCCCTCCACTTT. As protein: CASSEDRASYNSPLHF.

The rearrangement links TRBV6-5 to TRBJ2-7; TRBD1 matches at 8 bases. V gave up 6 bases and J gave up 3 bases; unmatched junction bases: 1. The CDR3 is made up of 12 amino acids. CDR1 is MNHEY and CDR2 is SVGAGI in the germline V gene. The DNA for the CDR3 is TGTGCCAGCAGACAGGGGGGCTACGAGCAGTACTTC. Amino acids: CASRQGGYEQYF.

The rearrangement links TRBV5-5 to TRBJ2-6; 10 nucleotides line up with TRBD1. The CDR3 extends over 17 amino acids. The V segment lost 2 bases and the J segment 1 base; nucleotides outside the gene matches: 3. CDR1 and CDR2 (germline): SGHKS, YYEKEE (reference sequence). CDR3 amino acids: CASSFRDRGSGANVLTF. For the CDR3, the DNA is TGTGCCAGCAGCTTTCGGGACAGGGGATCTGGGGCCAACGTCCTGACTTTC.

This chain links TRBV5-1 with TRBJ1-1; D is uncertain. The CDR3 loop spans 17 amino acids. From germline, CDR1 is SGHRS and CDR2 YFSETQ. Trimming took off 2 bases at V and 0 bases at J, with 17 bases between the two ends. In nucleotides, the CDR3 is TGCGCCAGCAGCTTTACACTAAACCCTCCCATGAACACTGAAGCTTTCTTT. Translating it yields CASSFTLNPPMNTEAFF.

In its sample, this clone was seen once. The rearrangement uses TRBV3-1 (or the pseudogene TRBV3-2) and TRBJ1-3, with D perhaps matching TRBD1 (6 bases). This CDR3 region has 16 residues. CDR1 and CDR2 (germline): LGHDT, YNNKEL (reference sequence). V was clipped by 0 bases and J by 0 bases, with 9 bases between them. As DNA, the CDR3 is TGTGCCAGCAGCCAAGATCGGGGACACTCTGGAAACACCATATATTTT. Translated, it gives CASSQDRGHSGNTIYF.

This rearrangement joins TRBV4-1 to TRBJ2-7; perhaps TRBD2 as D (6 bases). Trimming removed 0 bases from V and 1 base from J, with 13 bases in between. The germline gives CDR1 MGHRA, CDR2 YSYEKL. The CDR3 is 16 amino acids. Written as DNA, the CDR3 is TGCGCCAGCAGCCAAGAGGGAGGATTGGGGTCCTACGAGCAGTACTTC. It translates to CASSQEGGLGSYEQYF.

CDR3 in amino acids: CAIGTPAKGGYTF. CDR3 DNA sequence: TGTGCCATCGGGACACCGGCCAAGGGAGGCTACACCTTC. The chain joins TRBV6-5 to TRBJ1-2, with D perhaps matching TRBD1 (6 bases). CDR3 length equals 13 residues. Germline assignment: CDR1 MNHEY and CDR2 SVGAGI. V was pared by 10 bases and J by 8 bases, with 20 bases between.

The V call is TRBV3-1 (or the pseudogene TRBV3-2), the J call TRBJ2-7, with 8 positions matching TRBD1. V gave up 1 base and J gave up 7 bases; unmatched junction bases: 3. The CDR3 contains 13 residues. Looked up from germline, CDR1 is LGHDT and CDR2 is YNNKEL (reference sequence). CDR3 coding DNA: TGTGCCAGCAGCCAAGGTAGGACAGGGGAGCAGTACTTC. It is translated as CASSQGRTGEQYF.